The clone carrying this TCR beta chain was observed a handful of times. The antigen remains undetermined. The data derive from a study of T-cell memory formation after mild COVID-19. Study as a whole: Clusters were largely donor specific. Overall study results and limits: Specificity for SARS-CoV-2 was not confirmed among the second-wave clones peaking on day 37.

Libraries for TCRalpha and TCRbeta carried sample barcodes and unique molecular identifiers via 5'RACE. TCRdb ran MiXCR on the 5' RACE reads and lists one entry per CDR3 protein. The data show around 250,000 distinct CDR3 sequences, with over 9% seen just once and 22% held by the top ten. The source is a man younger than 35 who had mild COVID-19 (a few samples of this study predate the infection). Cell type and time point are not known. Material: PBMCs or a T cell subset sorted from them (not recorded which).

The CDR3 sequence: CASRMEGRPQHF. The CDR3 DNA sequence: TGTGCCAGCAGGATGGAGGGGCGGCCCCAGCATTTT. The chain recombines TRBV12-3 or TRBV12-4 with TRBJ1-5; D may be TRBD1 (5 bases). With 6 bases removed from V and 9 bases from J, the gap between germline ends came to 12 bases. The CDR3 is 12 residues long.